In this sample, the clone carrying this TCR beta chain turned up once. This record comes from a study of blood T cell repertoires in COVID-19. The overall study: Sources were T cells, B-cell-depleted T cells, or PBMCs; the material itself was cDNA or gDNA.

V was pared by 9 bases and J by 7 bases, with 8 bases of the junction left unmatched. Germline CDR1 and CDR2: SGHTA and FQGNSA. The CDR3 loop spans 12 amino acids. Authors' data handling: How many nucleated cells were present was estimated from reference gene primer amplification. Data came from immunoSEQ multiplex PCR; TCRdb stores just in-frame clones and leaves some out. From that table come the V and J calls and clone size; the DNA was used to work out D and trimming. The sample consists of approximately 260,000 clones, about 90% of them appearing once. This TCR was sampled from a woman aged 40 to 50 with acute or convalescent COVID-19. Source material: peripheral blood. The chain employs TRBV7-2 and TRBJ1-2; 7 bases map to TRBD1. The CDR3 sequence: CASNKGAGGYTF. In nucleotides, the CDR3 is TGTGCCAGTAATAAGGGGGCGGGTGGCTACACCTTC.